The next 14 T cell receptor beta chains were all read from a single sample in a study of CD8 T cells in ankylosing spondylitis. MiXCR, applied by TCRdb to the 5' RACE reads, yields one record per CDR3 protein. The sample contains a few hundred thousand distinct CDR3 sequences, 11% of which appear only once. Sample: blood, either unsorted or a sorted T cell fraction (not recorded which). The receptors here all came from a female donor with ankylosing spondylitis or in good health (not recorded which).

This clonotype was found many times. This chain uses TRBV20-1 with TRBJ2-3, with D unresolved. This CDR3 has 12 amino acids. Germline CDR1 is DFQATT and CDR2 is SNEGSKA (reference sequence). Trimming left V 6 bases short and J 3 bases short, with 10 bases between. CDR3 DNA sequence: TGCAGTGCCCCGCCCTCTACAGATACGCAGTATTTT. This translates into CSAPPSTDTQYF.

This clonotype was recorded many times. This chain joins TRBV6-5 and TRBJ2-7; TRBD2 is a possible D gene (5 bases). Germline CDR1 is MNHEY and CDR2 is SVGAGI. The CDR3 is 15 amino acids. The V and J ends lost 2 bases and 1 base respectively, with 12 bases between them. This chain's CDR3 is CASSYASGSSYEQYF. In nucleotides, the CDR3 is TGTGCCAGCAGTTACGCAAGCGGATCTTCCTACGAGCAGTACTTC.

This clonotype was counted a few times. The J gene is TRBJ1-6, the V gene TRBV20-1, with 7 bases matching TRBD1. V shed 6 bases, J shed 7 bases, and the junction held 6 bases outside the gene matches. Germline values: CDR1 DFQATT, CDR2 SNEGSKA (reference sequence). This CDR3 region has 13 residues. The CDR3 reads CSATTGANSPLHF. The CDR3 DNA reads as TGCAGTGCGACCACAGGGGCCAATTCACCCCTCCACTTT.

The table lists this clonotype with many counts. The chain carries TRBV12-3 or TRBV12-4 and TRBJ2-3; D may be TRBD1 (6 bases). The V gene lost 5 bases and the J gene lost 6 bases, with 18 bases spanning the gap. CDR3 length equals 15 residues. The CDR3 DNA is TGTGCCAGCAGTGACCGGGACAAAATTGGTGATACGCAGTATTTT. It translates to CASSDRDKIGDTQYF.

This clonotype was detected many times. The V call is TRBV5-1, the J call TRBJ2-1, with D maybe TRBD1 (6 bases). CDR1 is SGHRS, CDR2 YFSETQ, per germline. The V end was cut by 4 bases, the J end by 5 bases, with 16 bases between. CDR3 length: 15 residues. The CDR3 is CASSVTGIPDNEQFF. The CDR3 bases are TGCGCCAGCAGCGTTACAGGGATTCCCGACAATGAGCAGTTCTTC.

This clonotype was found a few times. CDR3: CASKPAGEMNTEAFF. CDR3 in DNA: TGTGCCAGCAAGCCCGCAGGGGAAATGAACACTGAAGCTTTCTTT. The J gene is TRBJ1-1, the V gene TRBV6-1, with TRBD1 as a possible D gene (6 bases). The ends were cut back, 7 bases at V and 0 bases at J, with 15 bases in the middle. Germline V gene sequence: CDR1 MNHNS, CDR2 SASEGT. This CDR3 has 15 amino acids.

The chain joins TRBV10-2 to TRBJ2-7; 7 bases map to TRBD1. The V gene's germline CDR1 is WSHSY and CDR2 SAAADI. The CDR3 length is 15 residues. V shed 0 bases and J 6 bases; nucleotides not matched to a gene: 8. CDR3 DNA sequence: TGCGCCAGCAGTGAGTCAAAAGGGACAGCGGCCGAGCAGTACTTC. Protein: CASSESKGTAAEQYF.

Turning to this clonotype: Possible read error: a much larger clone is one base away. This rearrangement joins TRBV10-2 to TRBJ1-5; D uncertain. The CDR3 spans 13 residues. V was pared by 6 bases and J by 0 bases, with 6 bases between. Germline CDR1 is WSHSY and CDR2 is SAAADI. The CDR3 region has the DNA TGCGCCAGCAGCCAACATAGCAATCAGCCCCAGCATTTT. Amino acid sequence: CASSQHSNQPQHF.

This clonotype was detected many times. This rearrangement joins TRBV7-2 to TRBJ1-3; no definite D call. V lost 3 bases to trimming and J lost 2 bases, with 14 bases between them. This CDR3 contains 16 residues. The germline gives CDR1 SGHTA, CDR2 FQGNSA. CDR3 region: CASSLTGPQTGNTIYF. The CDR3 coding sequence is TGTGCCAGCAGCTTGACCGGACCGCAGACTGGAAACACCATATATTTT.

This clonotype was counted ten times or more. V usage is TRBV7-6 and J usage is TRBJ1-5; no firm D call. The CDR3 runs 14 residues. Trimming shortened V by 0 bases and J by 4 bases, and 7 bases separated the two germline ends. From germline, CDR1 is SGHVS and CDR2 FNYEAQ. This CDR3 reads CASSLAVSNQPQHF. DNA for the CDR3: TGTGCCAGCAGCTTAGCAGTGTCAAATCAGCCCCAGCATTTT. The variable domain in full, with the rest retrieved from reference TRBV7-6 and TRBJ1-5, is GAGVSQSPRYKVTKRGQDVALRCDPISGHVSLYWYRQALGQGPEFLTYFNYEAQQDKSGLPNDRFSAERPEGSISTLTIQRTEQRDSAMYRCASSLAVSNQPQHFGDGTRLSIL.

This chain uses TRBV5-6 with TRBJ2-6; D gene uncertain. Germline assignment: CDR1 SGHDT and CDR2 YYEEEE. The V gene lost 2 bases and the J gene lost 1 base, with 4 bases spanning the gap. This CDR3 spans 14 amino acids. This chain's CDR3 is CASSFKSGANVLTF. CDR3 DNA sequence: TGTGCCAGCAGCTTTAAATCTGGGGCCAACGTCCTGACTTTC.

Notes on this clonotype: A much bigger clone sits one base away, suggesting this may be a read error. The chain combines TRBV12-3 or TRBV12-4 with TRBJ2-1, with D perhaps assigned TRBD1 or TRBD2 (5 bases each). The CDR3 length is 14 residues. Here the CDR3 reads CASCFGGGALKQFF. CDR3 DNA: TGTGCCAGCTGTTTTGGTGGGGGTGCGTTAAAGCAGTTCTTC.

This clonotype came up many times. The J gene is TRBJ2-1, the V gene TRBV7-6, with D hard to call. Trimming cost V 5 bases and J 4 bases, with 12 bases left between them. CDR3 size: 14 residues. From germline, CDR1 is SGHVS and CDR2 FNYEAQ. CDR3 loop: CASSPTGGYNEQFF. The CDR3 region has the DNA TGTGCCAGCAGCCCCACGGGCGGTTACAATGAGCAGTTCTTC.

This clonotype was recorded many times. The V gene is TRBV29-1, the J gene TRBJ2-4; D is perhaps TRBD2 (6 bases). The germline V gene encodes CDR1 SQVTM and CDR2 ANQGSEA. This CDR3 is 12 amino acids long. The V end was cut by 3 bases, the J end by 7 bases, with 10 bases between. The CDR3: CSVEAEGNIQYF. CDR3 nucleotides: TGCAGCGTTGAGGCGGAGGGCAACATTCAGTACTTC.